Included here is one T cell receptor beta chain sequence, with context. The sample is drawn from a study of cytomegalovirus exposure and HLA in healthy donors. CDR1 and CDR2 (germline): SNHLY, FYNNEI. V lost 7 bases, J lost 13 bases, and 14 bases lay in between. The CDR3 is 11 amino acids. PCR employed 60 Vbeta and 13 Jbeta primers. TCRdb keeps only in-frame clones here, not all; method: immunoSEQ multiplex PCR. The data hold about 130,000 clones, with roughly 70% observed a single time. The specimen was PBMCs. The chain couples TRBV2 to TRBJ2-1, with D possibly TRBD2 on 5 matching bases. The clonotype originates from a man aged 30-40 years in good health and CMV-seronegative. The CDR3 DNA is TGTGCCAGCACCAAAGAGGGTGATCAGTTCTTC. As protein: CASTKEGDQFF.